One sample yielded the 16 T cell receptor beta chains listed below, sequenced in a study of shared clonotypes between healthy human individuals (dated by TCRdb to 2020 to 2022). Receptor libraries were prepared by the immunoSEQ multiplex PCR assay. TCRdb re-hosts the immuneACCESS table, in-frame sequences only. Its copies lack some clones; in the studies checked, an unresolved V gene accounts for under half of them, and the cause for the rest is not known. The sample table holds some 2,000,000 clones, of which 90% to 95% were seen once. The ten most abundant clones make up roughly 0.13% of the sample. Sequencing was done on a sample of naive CD4+ T cells sorted from blood. This specimen's cell subset or site label, per the study, means: CD45RA+ positively selected. Receptors were obtained from a man aged 18-30 years in good health.

This chain connects TRBV19 to TRBJ1-2; 9 bases are a match to TRBD1. Germline-derived CDR1 and CDR2 are LNHDA and SQIVND (reference sequence). V was clipped by 7 bases and J by 2 bases; unmatched bases: 8. The CDR3 covers 15 residues. The CDR3 loop reads CASTPLQGANYGYTF. DNA for the CDR3: TGTGCCAGTACTCCACTACAGGGGGCCAACTATGGCTACACCTTC.

Note on this clone: The same CDR3 also results from other DNA sequences found in this sample. V usage is TRBV28 and J usage is TRBJ1-3; D gene ambiguous. V lost 3 bases and J 2 bases, leaving 8 bases between the germline ends. Per the germline V gene, CDR1 is MDHEN and CDR2 is SYDVKM. The CDR3 covers 14 residues. In nucleotides, the CDR3 is TGTGCCAGCAGTTTTCGGGGAACTGGAAACACCATATATTTT. Protein product: CASSFRGTGNTIYF.

This sequence joins TRBV25-1 and TRBJ2-7; unclear D gene. The germline V gene encodes CDR1 MGHDK and CDR2 SYGVNS. Deletions cut 4 bases from V and 2 bases from J, with 0 bases between. The CDR3 loop spans 10 amino acids. This CDR3 is CASSAYEQYF. Written as DNA, the CDR3 is TGTGCCAGCAGTGCCTACGAGCAGTACTTC.

This chain connects TRBV15 to TRBJ2-7; a possible D gene is TRBD1 (6 bases). The CDR3 spans 15 residues. Per germline, CDR1 LNHNV and CDR2 YYDKDF (reference sequence). Trimming pared 3 bases from V and 5 bases from J, leaving 17 bases between. The CDR3 nucleotides are TGTGCCACCAGCAGGTTAATACAGGGTCCCGACGAGCAGTACTTC. It specifies CATSRLIQGPDEQYF.

This rearrangement joins TRBV5-1 to TRBJ1-2; 7 nucleotides agree with TRBD1. Per the germline V gene, CDR1 is SGHRS and CDR2 is YFSETQ. The CDR3 spans 14 residues. Unmatched junction bases numbered 5, after V lost 0 bases and J lost 6 bases. The DNA of the CDR3 is TGCGCCAGCAGCTTGGGCAGGGGGTTAAATGGCTACACCTTC. Protein product: CASSLGRGLNGYTF.

The rearrangement links TRBV11-2 to TRBJ1-2; D possibly corresponds to TRBD1 (5 bases). The V and J ends lost 0 bases and 7 bases respectively, with 12 bases between them. The CDR3 runs to 14 residues. The germline gives CDR1 SGHAT, CDR2 FQNNGV. The CDR3: CASSLDGREIGYTF. The DNA for the CDR3 is TGTGCCAGCAGCTTAGATGGCAGGGAAATTGGCTACACCTTC.

With regard to this clone: The sample contains more than one DNA sequence encoding this CDR3. The J gene is TRBJ1-1, the V gene TRBV30, with D unclear. Germline V gives CDR1 GTSNPN, CDR2 SVGIG (reference sequence). V dropped 0 bases and J dropped 0 bases, with 2 bases sitting between them. The CDR3 is 12 residues long. The CDR3 sequence: CAWSVVNTEAFF. The CDR3 bases are TGTGCCTGGAGTGTGGTGAACACTGAAGCTTTCTTT.

The gene calls are TRBV13 and TRBJ2-7; 8 bases are shared with TRBD1. The CDR3 runs to 17 residues. Germline CDR1 and CDR2: PRHDT and FYEKMQ (reference sequence). After removal of 0 bases from V and 1 base from J, the junction contained 8 bases not matched to a gene. CDR3 in amino acids: CASSLGRQGWRSYEQYF. In DNA form, the CDR3 reads TGTGCCAGCAGCTTAGGTCGACAGGGGTGGCGGTCCTACGAGCAGTACTTC. Drawing the rest from reference TRBV13 and TRBJ2-7, the complete variable domain is AAGVIQSPRHLIKEKRETATLKCYPIPRHDTVYWYQQGPGQDPQFLISFYEKMQSDKGSIPDRFSAQQFSDYHSELNMSSLELGDSALYFCASSLGRQGWRSYEQYFGPGTRLTVT.

The CDR3 DNA sequence: TGCAGCGTTCTCGGACCCCGGCAAGAGACCCAGTACTTC. This translates into CSVLGPRQETQYF. The rearrangement uses TRBV29-1 and TRBJ2-5; D gene uncertain. The CDR3 loop spans 13 amino acids. Germline CDR1 SQVTM, CDR2 ANQGSEA. Trimming pared 5 bases from V and 2 bases from J, leaving 12 bases between.

As concerns this clone: This may come from a read error, since a much larger clone is one base off. This specimen includes other DNA sequences encoding the same CDR3. CDR3 region: CASSSLYEQYF. Written as DNA, the CDR3 is TGTGCCAGCAGTTCCCTATACGAGCAGTACTTC. The chain has TRBV6-5 and TRBJ2-7, with unresolved D. This CDR3 has 11 amino acids. From germline, CDR1 is MNHEY and CDR2 SVGAGI. V lost 4 bases and J 4 bases, leaving 5 bases between the germline ends.

J is TRBJ1-1 and V is TRBV2; D unresolved. CDR3 length equals 12 residues. V was shortened by 5 bases and J by 0 bases, with 4 bases between the two germline ends. Germline V CDR1 and CDR2: SNHLY, FYNNEI. The CDR3 DNA follows: TGTGCCAGCAGTACAATGAACACTGAAGCTTTCTTT. Encoded protein: CASSTMNTEAFF.

The table lists this clone with a few counts. The chain links TRBV30 to TRBJ1-1; D unclear. The ends were cut back, 4 bases at V and 0 bases at J, with 12 bases in the middle. Germline CDR1 GTSNPN, CDR2 SVGIG (reference sequence). The CDR3 totals 14 residues. CDR3 region: CAWKPGILNTEAFF. In DNA, the CDR3 is TGTGCCTGGAAACCGGGGATATTGAACACTGAAGCTTTCTTT. Combining the CDR3 with reference TRBV30 and TRBJ1-1 gives the whole variable domain SQTIHQWPATLVQPVGSPLSLECTVEGTSNPNLYWYRQAAGRGLQLLFYSVGIGQISSEVPQNLSASRPQDRQFILSSKKLLLSDSGFYLCAWKPGILNTEAFFGQGTRLTVV.

The chain joins TRBV11-2 to TRBJ2-1; 8 bases map to TRBD1. The CDR3 sequence is 15 residues long. The junction had 8 bases not matched to a gene; V was cut back by 1 base and J by 9 bases. In germline, CDR1 is SGHAT, CDR2 FQNNGV. In nucleotides, the CDR3 is TGTGCCAGCAGCTTAGCCGGTCAGGGGGCCGGTGAGCAGTTCTTC. As protein: CASSLAGQGAGEQFF.

The rearrangement joins TRBV7-8 to TRBJ1-1; the match to TRBD1 covers 9 bases. CDR3 size: 12 residues. Trimming removed 5 bases from V and 7 bases from J; junction bases left unmatched: 2. Germline V CDR1 and CDR2: SGHVS, FQNEAQ. Written as DNA, the CDR3 is TGTGCCAGCAGCGTGGACAGGGGTGAAGCTTTCTTT. Amino acids: CASSVDRGEAFF.

This clone was counted once. CDR3 in amino acids: CASSTGARGEKLFF. Written as DNA, the CDR3 is TGTGCCAGCTCAACGGGAGCTCGAGGTGAAAAACTGTTTTTT. This sequence joins TRBV18 and TRBJ1-4; D unresolved. From germline, CDR1 is KGHSH and CDR2 LQKENI. The ends were cut back, 5 bases at V and 7 bases at J, with 14 bases in the middle. The length of the CDR3 is 14 residues.

This chain uses TRBV30 with TRBJ1-1, with no clear D. Trimming took off 1 base at V and 3 bases at J, with 6 bases between the two ends. Germline V gene sequence: CDR1 GTSNPN, CDR2 SVGIG (reference sequence). The CDR3 is 12 residues long. In DNA, the CDR3 is TGTGCCTGGAGTGAAAAGTACACTGAAGCTTTCTTT. Protein: CAWSEKYTEAFF.